One sample yielded the 15 T cell receptor beta chains listed below, sequenced in a study of graft-versus-host responses after intestinal transplantation. The protocol was immunoSEQ multiplex PCR, while the TCRdb copy is restricted to in-frame clones and leaves out a portion. The repertoire holds some 46,000 clones, with over 85% as singletons. The specimen comprised PBMCs, sampled more than 750 days after a first intestinal transplant, on the day of a second. These receptors came from a human patient who received an intestinal transplant, so some T cells may come from the graft donor.

The chain is built from TRBV5-1 and TRBJ2-7; D uncertain. Germline-derived CDR1 and CDR2 are SGHRS and YFSETQ. Trimming stripped 0 bases from V and 4 bases from J, with 2 bases between. There are 11 residues in the CDR3. CDR3 protein: CASSLEYEQYF. The CDR3 DNA sequence: TGCGCCAGCAGCTTGGAATACGAGCAGTACTTC.

The V and J genes are TRBV6-5 and TRBJ1-4; no clear D. V dropped 6 bases and J dropped 8 bases, with 7 bases sitting between them. The CDR3 consists of 11 residues. Germline V gene sequence: CDR1 MNHEY, CDR2 SVGAGI. The CDR3 loop reads CASRKIEKLFF. CDR3 nucleotide sequence: TGTGCCAGCAGGAAAATCGAAAAACTGTTTTTT.

The rearrangement links TRBV7-3 to TRBJ2-1, with no clear D. Germline V gene data show CDR1 as SGHTA and CDR2 as FQGTGA. This CDR3 has 13 amino acids. The germline V and J ends were trimmed by 1 base and 8 bases, with 9 bases remaining between them. The CDR3 region is CASSLSGGDEQFF. CDR3 nucleotide sequence: TGTGCCAGCAGCTTAAGCGGTGGCGATGAGCAGTTCTTC.

The chain combines TRBV28 with TRBJ2-7; D may be TRBD1 (5 bases). Per the germline V gene, CDR1 is MDHEN and CDR2 is SYDVKM. V was pared by 6 bases and J by 5 bases, with 20 bases between. The CDR3 is 15 residues long. The CDR3: CASSPGRWGSDEQYF. CDR3 nucleotides: TGTGCCAGCAGCCCCGGACGGTGGGGCAGCGACGAGCAGTACTTC.

The V and J genes are TRBV19 and TRBJ1-1; unclear D gene. The CDR3 loop spans 13 amino acids. V lost 11 bases to trimming and J lost 0 bases, with 13 bases between them. In germline, CDR1 is LNHDA, CDR2 SQIVND (reference sequence). CDR3 in amino acids: CACSPVMNTEAFF. In DNA form, the CDR3 reads TGTGCCTGCTCTCCGGTAATGAACACTGAAGCTTTCTTT.

The J gene is TRBJ2-5, the V gene TRBV10-2; 9 nucleotides align to TRBD1. The germline V gene encodes CDR1 WSHSY and CDR2 SAAADI. Losses at the gene ends were 6 bases for V and 1 base for J; bases not matched to a gene: 6. This CDR3 region has 15 residues. The CDR3 DNA sequence: TGCGCCAGCAGAGGGACAGGGACACCCCAAGAGACCCAGTACTTC. Its translation is CASRGTGTPQETQYF.

This rearrangement joins TRBV5-1 to TRBJ1-3; 7 bases align to TRBD1. This CDR3 is built from 15 residues. V gave up 4 bases and J gave up 6 bases; unmatched junction bases: 10. Germline V gene lookup returns CDR1 SGHRS and CDR2 YFSETQ. The CDR3 is CASSTYGTASNTIYF. The CDR3 nucleotides are TGCGCCAGCAGCACTTACGGGACAGCCTCAAACACCATATATTTT.

The chain uses TRBV25-1 and TRBJ1-2; 8 bases align to TRBD1. V shed 5 bases, J shed 8 bases, and the junction held 7 bases outside the gene matches. CDR3 size: 13 residues. Germline assignment: CDR1 MGHDK and CDR2 SYGVNS. CDR3 residues: CASSPGQGRGYTF. In DNA, the CDR3 is TGTGCCAGCAGTCCCGGACAGGGTAGGGGCTACACCTTC.

The chain links TRBV5-1 to TRBJ2-1; weak D call: TRBD2 (6 bases). Germline V gene sequence: CDR1 SGHRS, CDR2 YFSETQ. CDR3 size: 14 residues. Trimming shortened V by 5 bases and J by 7 bases, and 16 bases separated the two germline ends. The CDR3 nucleotides are TGCGCCAGCAGGCAAGTCGGGAGTTCAAATGAGCAGTTCTTC. Its protein is CASRQVGSSNEQFF.

The chain couples TRBV6-6 to TRBJ1-4; D unclear. The CDR3 consists of 14 residues. CDR1 is MNHNY, CDR2 SVGAGI, per germline (reference sequence). V lost 7 bases and J 7 bases, leaving 16 bases between the germline ends. The CDR3 DNA sequence: TGTGCCAGCAAACGTACCACGGAAGGTGAAAAACTGTTTTTT. Translation: CASKRTTEGEKLFF.

V is TRBV7-8 and J is TRBJ2-7; no firm D call. The CDR3 length is 15 residues. In germline, CDR1 is SGHVS, CDR2 FQNEAQ. V dropped 5 bases and J dropped 6 bases, with 20 bases sitting between them. The CDR3 here is CASSTTTDWGSEQYF. The DNA of the CDR3 is TGTGCCAGCAGCACCACTACTGACTGGGGATCCGAGCAGTACTTC.

The V call is TRBV11-1, the J call TRBJ2-7, with D perhaps being TRBD1 or TRBD2 (5 bases each). The V gene lost 1 base and the J gene lost 6 bases, with 13 bases spanning the gap. Germline V gene lookup returns CDR1 SGHAT and CDR2 FQDESV (reference sequence). The CDR3 has 14 residues. The CDR3 region is CASSLGGTLVEQYF. CDR3 DNA sequence: TGTGCCAGCAGCTTAGGGGGGACGCTGGTCGAGCAGTACTTC.

This clone was counted once. The chain combines TRBV7-8 with TRBJ2-3, with a weak D call TRBD1 (5 bases). Trimming stripped 1 base from V and 4 bases from J, with 9 bases between. The CDR3 contains 14 residues. Per the germline V gene, CDR1 is SGHVS and CDR2 is FQNEAQ. Here the CDR3 reads CASSLVSGSDTQYF. The CDR3 region has the DNA TGTGCCAGCAGCTTAGTTTCAGGGTCAGATACGCAGTATTTT.

The V call is TRBV15, the J call TRBJ2-1, with 8 bases fitting TRBD1. Germline CDR1 LNHNV, CDR2 YYDKDF (reference sequence). The CDR3 totals 12 residues. With V trimmed by 10 bases and J by 8 bases, 7 bases remained unmatched. CDR3 residues: CAIQGAGDEQFF. The CDR3 DNA reads TGTGCCATCCAGGGGGCTGGGGATGAGCAGTTCTTC. Full variable domain (missing parts from reference TRBV15 and TRBJ2-1): DAMVIQNPRYQVTQFGKPVTLSCSQTLNHNVMYWYQQKSSQAPKLLFHYYDKDFNNEADTPDNFQSRRPNTSFCFLDIRSPGLGDTAMYLCAIQGAGDEQFFGPGTRLTVL.

CDR3 sequence reads: CAWSVAGGRGQPQHF. The DNA of the CDR3 is TGTGCCTGGAGTGTTGCGGGGGGGCGAGGTCAGCCCCAGCATTTT. The rearrangement joins TRBV30 to TRBJ1-5; D may be TRBD1 (6 bases). The ends were cut back, 0 bases at V and 6 bases at J, with 15 bases in the middle. The CDR3 spans 15 residues. CDR1 and CDR2 (germline): GTSNPN, SVGIG (reference sequence).